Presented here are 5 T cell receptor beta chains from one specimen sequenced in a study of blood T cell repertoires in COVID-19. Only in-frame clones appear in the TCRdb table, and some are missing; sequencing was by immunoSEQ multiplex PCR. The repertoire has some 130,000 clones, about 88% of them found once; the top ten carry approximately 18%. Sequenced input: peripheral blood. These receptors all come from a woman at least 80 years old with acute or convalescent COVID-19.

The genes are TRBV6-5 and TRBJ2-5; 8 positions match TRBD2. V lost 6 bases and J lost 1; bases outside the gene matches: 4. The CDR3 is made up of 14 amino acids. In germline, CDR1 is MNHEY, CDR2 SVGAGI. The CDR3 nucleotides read TGTGCCAGCAGCCGTGGGACTAGCCAAGAGACCCAGTACTTC. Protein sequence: CASSRGTSQETQYF.

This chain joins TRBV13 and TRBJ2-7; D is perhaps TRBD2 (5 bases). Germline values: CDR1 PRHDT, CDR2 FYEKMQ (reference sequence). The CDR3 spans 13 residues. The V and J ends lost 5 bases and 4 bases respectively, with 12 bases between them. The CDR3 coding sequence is TGTGCCAGCAGCCCCGCCCCGGGGTACGAGCAGTACTTC. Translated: CASSPAPGYEQYF.

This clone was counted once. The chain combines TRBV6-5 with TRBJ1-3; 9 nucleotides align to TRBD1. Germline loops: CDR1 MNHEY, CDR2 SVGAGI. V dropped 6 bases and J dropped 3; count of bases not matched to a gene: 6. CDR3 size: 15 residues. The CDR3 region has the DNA TGTGCCAGCAGCCCCGGGACAGGGTTTGGAAACACCATATATTTT. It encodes CASSPGTGFGNTIYF.

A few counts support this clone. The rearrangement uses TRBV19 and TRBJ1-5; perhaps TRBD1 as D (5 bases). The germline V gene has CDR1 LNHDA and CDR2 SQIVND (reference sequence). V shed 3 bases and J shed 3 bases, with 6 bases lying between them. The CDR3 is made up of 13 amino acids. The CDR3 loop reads CASSMTVNQPQHF. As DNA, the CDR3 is TGTGCCAGTAGTATGACAGTCAATCAGCCCCAGCATTTT.

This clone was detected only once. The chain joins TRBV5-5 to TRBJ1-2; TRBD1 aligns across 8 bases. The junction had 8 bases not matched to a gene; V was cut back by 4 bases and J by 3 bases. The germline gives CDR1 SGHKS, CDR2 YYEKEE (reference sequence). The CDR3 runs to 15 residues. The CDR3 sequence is CASSPRQGLDYGYTF. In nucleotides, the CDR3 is TGTGCCAGCAGCCCTCGACAGGGGCTTGACTATGGCTACACCTTC. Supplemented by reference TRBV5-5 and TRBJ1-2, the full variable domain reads DAGVTQSPTHLIKTRGQQVTLRCSPISGHKSVSWYQQVLGQGPQFIFQYYEKEERGRGNFPDRFSARQFPNYSSELNVNALLLGDSALYLCASSPRQGLDYGYTFGSGTRLTVV.